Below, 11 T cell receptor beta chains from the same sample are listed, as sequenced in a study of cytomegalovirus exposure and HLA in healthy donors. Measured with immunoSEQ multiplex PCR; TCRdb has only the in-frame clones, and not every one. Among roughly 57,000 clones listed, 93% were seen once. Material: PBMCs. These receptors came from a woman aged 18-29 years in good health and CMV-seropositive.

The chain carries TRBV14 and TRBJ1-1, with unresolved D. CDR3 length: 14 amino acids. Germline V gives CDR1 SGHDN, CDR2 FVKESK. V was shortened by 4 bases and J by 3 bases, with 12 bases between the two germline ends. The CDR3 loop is CASSPNPRYTEAFF. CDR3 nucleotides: TGTGCCAGCAGCCCCAACCCGAGGTACACTGAAGCTTTCTTT.

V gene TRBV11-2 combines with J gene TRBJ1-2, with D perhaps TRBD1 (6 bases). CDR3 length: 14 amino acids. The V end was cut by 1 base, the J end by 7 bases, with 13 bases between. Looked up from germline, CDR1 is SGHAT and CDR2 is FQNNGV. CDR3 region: CASSLGQGYGGYTF. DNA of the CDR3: TGTGCCAGCAGCTTAGGCCAGGGGTATGGTGGCTACACCTTC.

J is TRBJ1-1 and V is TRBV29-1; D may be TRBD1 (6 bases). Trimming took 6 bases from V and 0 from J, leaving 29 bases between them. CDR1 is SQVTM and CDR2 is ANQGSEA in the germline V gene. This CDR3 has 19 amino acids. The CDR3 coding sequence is TGCAGCGTAGAAAACTCCGGGCTCCGGGGGGGGCTAATGAACACTGAAGCTTTCTTT. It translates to CSVENSGLRGGLMNTEAFF.

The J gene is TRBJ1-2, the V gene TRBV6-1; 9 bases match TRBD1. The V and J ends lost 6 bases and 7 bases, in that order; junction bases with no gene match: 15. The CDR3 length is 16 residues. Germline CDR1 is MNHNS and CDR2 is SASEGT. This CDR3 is CASSESSGTGRSGYTF. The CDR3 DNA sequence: TGTGCCAGCAGCGAATCCTCCGGGACAGGGAGGAGTGGCTACACCTTC.

The CDR3 is CASSATGLAYTGELFF. CDR3 sequence (DNA): TGTGCCAGCAGCGCCACGGGACTAGCCTACACCGGGGAGCTGTTTTTT. V usage is TRBV13 and J usage is TRBJ2-2; 9 bases match TRBD2. V lost 5 bases to trimming and J lost 3 bases; unmatched junction nucleotides: 7. CDR3 length: 16 residues. Germline CDR1 is PRHDT and CDR2 is FYEKMQ (reference sequence).

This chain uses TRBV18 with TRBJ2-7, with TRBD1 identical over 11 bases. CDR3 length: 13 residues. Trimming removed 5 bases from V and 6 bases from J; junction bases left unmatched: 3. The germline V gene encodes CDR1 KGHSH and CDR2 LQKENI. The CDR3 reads CASSRDRGGEQYF. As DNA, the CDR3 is TGTGCCAGCTCAAGGGACAGGGGGGGCGAGCAGTACTTC.

The CDR3 sequence: CASSLEGRSGGTYEQYF. CDR3 in DNA: TGTGCCAGCAGCTTAGAGGGTAGGAGCGGGGGTACCTACGAGCAGTACTTC. The rearrangement joins TRBV11-2 to TRBJ2-7, with 8 bases fitting TRBD2. CDR1 and CDR2 from the germline V gene are SGHAT and FQNNGV. The CDR3 covers 17 residues. Germline trimming cut 0 bases from V and 2 bases from J; bases unmatched to any gene: 9.

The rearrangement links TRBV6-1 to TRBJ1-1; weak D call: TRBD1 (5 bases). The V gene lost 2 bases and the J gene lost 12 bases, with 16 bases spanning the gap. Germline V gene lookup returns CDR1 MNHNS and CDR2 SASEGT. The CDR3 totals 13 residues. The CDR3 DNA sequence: TGTGCCAGCAGTGAAAACCTTTCGGGGGTGTCTTTCTTT. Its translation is CASSENLSGVSFF.

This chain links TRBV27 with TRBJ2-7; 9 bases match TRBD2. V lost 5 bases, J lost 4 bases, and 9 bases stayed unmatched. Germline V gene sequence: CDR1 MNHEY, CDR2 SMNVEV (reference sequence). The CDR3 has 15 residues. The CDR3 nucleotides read TGTGCCAGCAGTCCCTTAGCGGGGGCGAGTTACGAGCAGTACTTC. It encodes CASSPLAGASYEQYF.

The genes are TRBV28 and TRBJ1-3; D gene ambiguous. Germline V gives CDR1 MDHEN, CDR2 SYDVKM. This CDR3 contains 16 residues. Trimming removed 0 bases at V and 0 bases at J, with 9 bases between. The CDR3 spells CASSLWAGSSGNTIYF. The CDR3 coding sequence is TGTGCCAGCAGTTTATGGGCGGGGAGCTCTGGAAACACCATATATTTT. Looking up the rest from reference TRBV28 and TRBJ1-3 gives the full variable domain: DVKVTQSSRYLVKRTGEKVFLECVQDMDHENMFWYRQDPGLGLRLIYFSYDVKMKEKGDIPEGYSVSREKKERFSLILESASTNQTSMYLCASSLWAGSSGNTIYFGEGSWLTVV.

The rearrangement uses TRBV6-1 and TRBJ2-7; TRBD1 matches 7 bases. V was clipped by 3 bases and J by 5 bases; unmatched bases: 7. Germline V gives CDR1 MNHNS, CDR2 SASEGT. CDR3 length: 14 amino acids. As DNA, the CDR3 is TGTGCCAGCAGTGACAGGACAGGTAAAGACGAGCAGTACTTC. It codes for CASSDRTGKDEQYF.